The present T cell receptor (beta chain) was sequenced within a study of regulatory T cells in long-lasting Graves disease. Background on the study: Antithyroid drug use was under 3 months in newly diagnosed Graves' patients.

Regarding the study as a whole: What was studied was peripheral blood only, and not thyroid tissue.

Researchers made TCR beta libraries by using iRepertoire HTBI primers and running Arm-PCR on CDR3 regions. TCRdb re-derived calls from the multiplex PCR reads in MiXCR, one entry per CDR3 protein. The sample lists more than 450,000 distinct CDR3 sequences; 12% were seen once. This clonotype has at least ten counts. Its antigen is unidentified. Trimming stripped 0 bases from V and 7 bases from J, with 9 bases between. This CDR3 has 12 residues. Germline values: CDR1 GTSNPN, CDR2 SVGIG (reference sequence). Noted time point: newly diagnosed GD, antithyroid drugs for less than 3 months. PBMC RNA served as the TCR library source. This sample was also put to use in a study of T cells in Graves' hyperthyroidism and ophthalmopathy. As reported in that work: The model forecast ophthalmopathy, anticipating it by a median roughly 6 months before onset.

This chain connects TRBV30 to TRBJ1-1, with D unclear. The source was peripheral blood mononuclear cells (PBMCs), collected at new diagnosis, from a patient treated with antithyroid drugs. The TCR comes from a woman aged 25 to 45 with Graves disease. As DNA, the CDR3 is TGTGCCTGGAGTGTACGGACGGGTGAAGCTTTCTTT. Translating it yields CAWSVRTGEAFF.